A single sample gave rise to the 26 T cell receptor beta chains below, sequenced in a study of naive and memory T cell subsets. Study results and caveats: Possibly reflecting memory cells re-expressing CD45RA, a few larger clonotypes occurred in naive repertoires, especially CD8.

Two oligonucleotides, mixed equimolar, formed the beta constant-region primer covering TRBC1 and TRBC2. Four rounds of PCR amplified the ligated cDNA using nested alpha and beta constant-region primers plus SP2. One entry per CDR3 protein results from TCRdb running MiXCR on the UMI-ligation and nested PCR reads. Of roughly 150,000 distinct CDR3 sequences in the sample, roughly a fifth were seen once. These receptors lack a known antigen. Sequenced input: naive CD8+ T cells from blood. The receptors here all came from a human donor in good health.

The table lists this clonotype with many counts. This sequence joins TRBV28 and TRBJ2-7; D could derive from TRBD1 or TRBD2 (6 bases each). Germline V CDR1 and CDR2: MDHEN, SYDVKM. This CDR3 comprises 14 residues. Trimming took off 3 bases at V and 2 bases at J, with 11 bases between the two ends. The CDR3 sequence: CASSLRGVTYEQYF. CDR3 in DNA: TGTGCCAGCAGTTTGAGGGGGGTAACCTACGAGCAGTACTTC.

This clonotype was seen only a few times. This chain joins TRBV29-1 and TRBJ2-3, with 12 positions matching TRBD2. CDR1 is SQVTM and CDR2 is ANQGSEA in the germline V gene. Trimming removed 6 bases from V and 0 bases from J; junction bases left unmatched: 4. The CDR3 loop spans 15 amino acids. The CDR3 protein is CSVGGTSGSTDTQYF. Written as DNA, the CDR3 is TGCAGCGTGGGGGGGACTAGCGGGAGCACAGATACGCAGTATTTT.

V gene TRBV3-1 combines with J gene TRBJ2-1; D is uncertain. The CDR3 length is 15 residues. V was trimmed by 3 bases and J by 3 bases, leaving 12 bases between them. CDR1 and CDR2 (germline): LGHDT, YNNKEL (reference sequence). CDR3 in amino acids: CASSHGRAFYNEQFF. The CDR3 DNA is TGTGCCAGCAGCCATGGACGGGCTTTCTACAATGAGCAGTTCTTC.

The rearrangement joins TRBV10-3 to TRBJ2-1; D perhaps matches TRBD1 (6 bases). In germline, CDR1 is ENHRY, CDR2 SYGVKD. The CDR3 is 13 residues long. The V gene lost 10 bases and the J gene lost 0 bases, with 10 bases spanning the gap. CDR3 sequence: CATQGDSYNEQFF. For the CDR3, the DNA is TGTGCCACACAGGGTGACTCCTACAATGAGCAGTTCTTC.

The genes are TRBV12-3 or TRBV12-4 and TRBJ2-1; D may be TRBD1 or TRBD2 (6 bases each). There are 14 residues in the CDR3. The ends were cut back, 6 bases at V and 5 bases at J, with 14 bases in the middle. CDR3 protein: CASSLGGIHNEQFF. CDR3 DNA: TGTGCCAGCAGCCTGGGGGGCATACACAATGAGCAGTTCTTC.

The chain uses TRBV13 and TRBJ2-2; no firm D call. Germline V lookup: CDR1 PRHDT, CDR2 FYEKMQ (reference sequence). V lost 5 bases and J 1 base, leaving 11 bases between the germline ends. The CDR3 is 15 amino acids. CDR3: CASSHGRLNTGELFF. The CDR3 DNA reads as TGTGCCAGCAGCCACGGTCGGCTGAACACCGGGGAGCTGTTTTTT. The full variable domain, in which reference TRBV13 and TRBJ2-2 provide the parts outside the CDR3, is AAGVIQSPRHLIKEKRETATLKCYPIPRHDTVYWYQQGPGQDPQFLISFYEKMQSDKGSIPDRFSAQQFSDYHSELNMSSLELGDSALYFCASSHGRLNTGELFFGEGSRLTVL.

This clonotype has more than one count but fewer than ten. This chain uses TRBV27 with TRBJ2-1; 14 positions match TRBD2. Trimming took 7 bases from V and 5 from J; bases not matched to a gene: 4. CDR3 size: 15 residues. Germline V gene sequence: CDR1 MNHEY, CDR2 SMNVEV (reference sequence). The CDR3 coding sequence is TGTGCCAGCAACCAGGGACTAGCGGGAGACAATGAGCAGTTCTTC. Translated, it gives CASNQGLAGDNEQFF.

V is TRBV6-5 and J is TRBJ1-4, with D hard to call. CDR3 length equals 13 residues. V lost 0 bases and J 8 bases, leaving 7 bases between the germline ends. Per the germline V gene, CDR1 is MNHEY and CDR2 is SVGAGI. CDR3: CASSYSESEKLFF. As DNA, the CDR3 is TGTGCCAGCAGTTACTCGGAGTCCGAAAAACTGTTTTTT.

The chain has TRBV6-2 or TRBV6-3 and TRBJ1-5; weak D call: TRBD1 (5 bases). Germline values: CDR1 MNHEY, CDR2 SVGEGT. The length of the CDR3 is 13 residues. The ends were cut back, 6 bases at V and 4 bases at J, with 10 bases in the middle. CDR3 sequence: CASSWDVNQPQHF. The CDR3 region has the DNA TGTGCCAGCAGCTGGGACGTTAATCAGCCCCAGCATTTT.

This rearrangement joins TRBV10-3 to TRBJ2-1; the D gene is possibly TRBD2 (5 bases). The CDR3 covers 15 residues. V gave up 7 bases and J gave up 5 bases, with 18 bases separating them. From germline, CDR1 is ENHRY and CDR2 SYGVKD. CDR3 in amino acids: CAIKHTTTRDNEQFF. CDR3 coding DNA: TGTGCCATCAAACATACGACTACGCGGGACAATGAGCAGTTCTTC.

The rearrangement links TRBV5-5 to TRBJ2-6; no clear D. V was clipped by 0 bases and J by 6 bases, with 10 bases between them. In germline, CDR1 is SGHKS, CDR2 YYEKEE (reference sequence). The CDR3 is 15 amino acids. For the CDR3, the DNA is TGTGCCAGCAGCTTGGATGTGGGTGAGGCCAACGTCCTGACTTTC. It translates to CASSLDVGEANVLTF. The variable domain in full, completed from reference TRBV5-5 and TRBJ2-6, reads DAGVTQSPTHLIKTRGQQVTLRCSPISGHKSVSWYQQVLGQGPQFIFQYYEKEERGRGNFPDRFSARQFPNYSSELNVNALLLGDSALYLCASSLDVGEANVLTFGAGSRLTVL.

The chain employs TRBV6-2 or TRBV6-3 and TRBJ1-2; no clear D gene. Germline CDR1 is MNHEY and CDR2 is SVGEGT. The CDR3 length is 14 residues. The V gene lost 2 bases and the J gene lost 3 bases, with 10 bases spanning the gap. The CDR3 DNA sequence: TGTGCCAGCAGTTACCCGGCCAACCACTATGGCTACACCTTC. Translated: CASSYPANHYGYTF.

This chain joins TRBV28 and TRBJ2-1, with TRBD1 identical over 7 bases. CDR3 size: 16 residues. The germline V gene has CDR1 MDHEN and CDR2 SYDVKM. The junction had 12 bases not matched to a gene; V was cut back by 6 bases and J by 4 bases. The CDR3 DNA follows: TGTGCCAGCAGCTGGACAGGAGGAAGGGGTTACAATGAGCAGTTCTTC. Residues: CASSWTGGRGYNEQFF.

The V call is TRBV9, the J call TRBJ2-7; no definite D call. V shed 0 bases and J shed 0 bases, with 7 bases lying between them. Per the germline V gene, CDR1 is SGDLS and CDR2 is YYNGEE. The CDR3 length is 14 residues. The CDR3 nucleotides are TGTGCCAGCAGCGTAGGGTCAAGCTCCTACGAGCAGTACTTC. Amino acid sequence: CASSVGSSSYEQYF.

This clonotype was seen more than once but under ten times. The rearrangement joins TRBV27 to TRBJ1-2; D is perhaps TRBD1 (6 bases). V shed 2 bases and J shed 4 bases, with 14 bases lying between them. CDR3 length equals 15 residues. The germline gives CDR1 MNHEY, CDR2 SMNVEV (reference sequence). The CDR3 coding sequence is TGTGCCAGCAGTTTAGGGATACAGGGTCCCTATGGCTACACCTTC. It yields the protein CASSLGIQGPYGYTF.

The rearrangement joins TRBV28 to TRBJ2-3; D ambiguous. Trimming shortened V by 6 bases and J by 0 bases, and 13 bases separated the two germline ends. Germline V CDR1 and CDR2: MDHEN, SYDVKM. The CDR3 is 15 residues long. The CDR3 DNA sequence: TGTGCCAGCAGGCTTCGGGTACTTAGCACAGATACGCAGTATTTT. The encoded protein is CASRLRVLSTDTQYF.

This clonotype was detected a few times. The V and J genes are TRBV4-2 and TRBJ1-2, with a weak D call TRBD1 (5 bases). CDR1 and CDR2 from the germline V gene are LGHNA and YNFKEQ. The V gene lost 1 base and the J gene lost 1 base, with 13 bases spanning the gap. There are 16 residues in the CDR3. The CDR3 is CASSQATGSVNYGYTF. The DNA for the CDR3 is TGTGCCAGCAGCCAAGCAACAGGTTCCGTTAACTATGGCTACACCTTC.

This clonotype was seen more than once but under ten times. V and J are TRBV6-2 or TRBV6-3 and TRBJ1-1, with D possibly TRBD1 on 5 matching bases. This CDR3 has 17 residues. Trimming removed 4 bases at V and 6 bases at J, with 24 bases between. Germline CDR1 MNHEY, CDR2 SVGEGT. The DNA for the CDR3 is TGTGCCAGCAGTTGGGGGGATGACGCTTTTTGGATCGCTGAAGCTTTCTTT. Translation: CASSWGDDAFWIAEAFF.

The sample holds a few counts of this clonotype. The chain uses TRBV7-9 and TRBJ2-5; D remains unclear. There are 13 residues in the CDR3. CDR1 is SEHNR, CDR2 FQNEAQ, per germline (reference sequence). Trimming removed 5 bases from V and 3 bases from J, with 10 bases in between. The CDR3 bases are TGTGCCAGCAGCCCACAAGCTGAAGAGACCCAGTACTTC. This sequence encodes CASSPQAEETQYF.

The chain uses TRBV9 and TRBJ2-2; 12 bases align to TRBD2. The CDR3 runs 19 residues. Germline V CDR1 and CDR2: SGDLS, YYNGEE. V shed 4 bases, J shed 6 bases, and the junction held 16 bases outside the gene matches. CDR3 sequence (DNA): TGTGCCAGCAGCCCCTCCGGACTAGCGGGATACAAGGACGCCGGGGAGCTGTTTTTT. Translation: CASSPSGLAGYKDAGELFF.

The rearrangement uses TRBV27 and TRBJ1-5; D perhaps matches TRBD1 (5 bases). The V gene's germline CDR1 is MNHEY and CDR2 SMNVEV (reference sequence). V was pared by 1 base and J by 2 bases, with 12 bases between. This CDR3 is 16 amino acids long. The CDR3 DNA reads TGTGCCAGCAGTTTATGGGGGATCTCAGGCAATCAGCCCCAGCATTTT. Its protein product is CASSLWGISGNQPQHF.

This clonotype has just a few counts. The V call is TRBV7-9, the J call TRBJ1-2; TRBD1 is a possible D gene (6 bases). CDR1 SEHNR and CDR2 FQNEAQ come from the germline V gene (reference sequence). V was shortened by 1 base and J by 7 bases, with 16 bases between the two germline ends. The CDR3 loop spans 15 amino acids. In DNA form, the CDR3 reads TGTGCCAGCAGCTTAGAGGACAGTGTCTTGAGTGGCTACACCTTC. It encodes CASSLEDSVLSGYTF.

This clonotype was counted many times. CDR3 protein: CSVERKRTMNTEAFF. The CDR3, as DNA: TGCAGCGTTGAAAGGAAGCGAACCATGAACACTGAAGCTTTCTTT. The chain joins TRBV29-1 to TRBJ1-1, with D uncertain. Between the trimmed V and J ends, which lost 2 bases and 0 bases, there was a span of 13 bases. The germline gives CDR1 SQVTM, CDR2 ANQGSEA. The CDR3 loop spans 15 amino acids. Variable domain in full (rest from reference TRBV29-1 and TRBJ1-1): SAVISQKPSRDICQRGTSLTIQCQVDSQVTMMFWYRQQPGQSLTLIATANQGSEATYESGFVIDKFPISRPNLTFSTLTVSNMSPEDSSIYLCSVERKRTMNTEAFFGQGTRLTVV.

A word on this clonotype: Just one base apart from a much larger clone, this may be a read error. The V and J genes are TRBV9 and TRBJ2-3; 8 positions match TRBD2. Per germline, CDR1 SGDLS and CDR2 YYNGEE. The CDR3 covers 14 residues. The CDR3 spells CVSSPAGVVDTQYF. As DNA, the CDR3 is TGTGTCAGCAGTCCAGCGGGAGTGGTAGATACGCAGTATTTT.

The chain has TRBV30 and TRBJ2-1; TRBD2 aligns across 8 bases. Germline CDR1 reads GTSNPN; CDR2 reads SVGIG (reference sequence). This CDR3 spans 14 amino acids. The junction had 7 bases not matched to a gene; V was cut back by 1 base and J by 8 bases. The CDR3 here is CAWSGGGFQDEQFF. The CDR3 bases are TGTGCCTGGAGTGGCGGGGGGTTTCAGGATGAGCAGTTCTTC.

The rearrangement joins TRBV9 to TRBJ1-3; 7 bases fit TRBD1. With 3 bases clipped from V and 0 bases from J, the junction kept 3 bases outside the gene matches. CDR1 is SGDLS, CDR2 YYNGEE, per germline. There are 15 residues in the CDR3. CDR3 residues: CASSETGNSGNTIYF. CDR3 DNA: TGTGCCAGCAGCGAGACAGGGAACTCTGGAAACACCATATATTTT. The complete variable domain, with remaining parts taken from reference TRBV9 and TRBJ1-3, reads DSGVTQTPKHLITATGQRVTLRCSPRSGDLSVYWYQQSLDQGLQFLIQYYNGEERAKGNILERFSAQQFPDLHSELNLSSLELGDSALYFCASSETGNSGNTIYFGEGSWLTVV.